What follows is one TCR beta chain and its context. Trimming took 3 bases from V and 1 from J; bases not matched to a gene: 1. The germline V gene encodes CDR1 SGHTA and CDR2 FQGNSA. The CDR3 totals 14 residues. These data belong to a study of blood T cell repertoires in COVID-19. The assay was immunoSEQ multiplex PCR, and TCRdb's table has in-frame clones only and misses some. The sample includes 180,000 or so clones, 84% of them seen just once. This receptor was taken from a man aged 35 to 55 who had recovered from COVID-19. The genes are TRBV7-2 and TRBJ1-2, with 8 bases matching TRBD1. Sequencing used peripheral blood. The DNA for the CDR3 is TGTGCCAGCAGCTTGACAGGGGTTAACTATGGCTACACCTTC. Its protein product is CASSLTGVNYGYTF.